This T cell receptor beta chain was retrieved from a study of cytomegalovirus exposure and HLA in healthy donors. In the study overall: Within an early data release were around 87 million unique TCRs drawn from HLA-typed donors.

This CDR3 is built from 15 residues. Germline V gene lookup returns CDR1 MGHRA and CDR2 YSYEKL. V lost 1 base, J lost 2 bases, and 11 bases lay in between. With 60 Vbeta and 13 Jbeta primers, the PCR was carried out. TCRdb's table, derived via immunoSEQ multiplex PCR, lists solely in-frame clones and lacks some. The sample records around 190,000 clones, around 77% being singletons. Study-level results: A highly shared variant cluster was judged a likely technical artifact. Presence/absence results assume similar sequencing depth per donor, which may not hold. In a later analysis, a genetic analysis reported fewer productive-TCR N-insertions in an Asian-associated ancestry cluster than the cohort average.

As regards this clone: Its antigen remains unknown.

Input material: PBMCs. This clonotype originated in a woman aged 25 to 39 in good health and CMV-seronegative. The chain has TRBV4-1 and TRBJ2-5; D unclear. CDR3 region: CASSQGWAVQETQYF. The DNA for the CDR3 is TGCGCCAGCAGCCAAGGGTGGGCAGTTCAAGAGACCCAGTACTTC.